These T cell receptor beta chains were read from a single sample in a study of spatial heterogeneity in lung cancer. A single record per CDR3 protein comes from TCRdb applying MiXCR to the 5' RACE reads. The sample has about 22,000 distinct CDR3 sequences, around 5.8% seen once. Sequenced material: PBMCs, taken at surgery. The receptors come from a male donor with early-stage non-small cell lung cancer. CDR3s include the opening cysteine and the closing phenylalanine or tryptophan. D genes are given only for firm matches. Expanded clones get a size class; other rows say once, few or many, or leave the size out.

>TRBJ1-2|-|TRBV7-2|many
TGTGCCAGCAGGATAAGGGGTGGCTACACCTTC
CASRIRGGYTF
>TRBJ2-6|-|TRBV11-2|once
TGTGCCAGCACCTCAGACAGGTCTGGGGCCAACGTCCTGACTTTC
CASTSDRSGANVLTF
>TRBJ1-2|-|TRBV11-2|-
TGTGCCACCACACCGGGACCGCCAAGCTATGGCTACACCTTC
CATTPGPPSYGYTF
>TRBJ2-6|TRBD1|TRBV6-1|many
TGTGCCAGCAGTGTGAAGGGACAGAGTAGGGCCAACGTCCTGACTTTC
CASSVKGQSRANVLTF
>TRBJ2-1|-|TRBV13|many
TGTGCCAGCAGCTTAGAGTTGGATGAGCAGTTCTTC
CASSLELDEQFF
>TRBJ2-7|-|TRBV12-3/TRBV12-4|many
TGTGCCAGCAGTTTAGGCTGGGGCTCTCCCTACGAGCAGTACTTC
CASSLGWGSPYEQYF
>TRBJ1-2|-|TRBV14|few
TGTGCCAGCAGCCAAGATCTGGTCCTAGGGGGCTACACCTTC
CASSQDLVLGGYTF
>TRBJ1-2|-|TRBV6-5|few
TGTGCCAGCACCTCCACAGGGTCCAGGGGCTACACCTTC
CASTSTGSRGYTF
>TRBJ2-1|-|TRBV28|-
TGTGCCAGCATCCGGCGGCCTAGCTCCTACAATGAGCAGTTCTTC
CASIRRPSSYNEQFF
>TRBJ2-7|-|TRBV29-1|many
TGCAGCGTTGCCCCGCACAGCTACGAGCAGTACTTC
CSVAPHSYEQYF
>TRBJ2-7|TRBD1|TRBV5-1|many
TGCGCCAGCAGCTTGACCCCAGGGGGCTCCTACGAGCAGTACTTC
CASSLTPGGSYEQYF
>TRBJ2-7|-|TRBV5-4|many
TGTGCCAGCAGCTTGAGGGAGGCAGGGGCCTACGAGCAGTACTTC
CASSLREAGAYEQYF
>TRBJ1-2|TRBD1|TRBV28|few
TGTGCCAGCAGTTCTACAGGGGAAGGGTTTTGGTATGGCTACACCTTC
CASSSTGEGFWYGYTF
>TRBJ2-3|-|TRBV29-1|many
TGCAGCGTTGAGGGCCCGGGCACAGATACGCAGTATTTT
CSVEGPGTDTQYF
>TRBJ2-3|TRBD1|TRBV20-1|many
TGCAGTGCTAGAGGGACCGGGACAGCGGATACGCAGTATTTT
CSARGTGTADTQYF
>TRBJ2-3|TRBD2|TRBV3-1|few
TGTGCCAGCAGCCAGCGGGGGGGTGTCACAGATACGCAGTATTTT
CASSQRGGVTDTQYF
>TRBJ2-1|-|TRBV11-1|many
TGTGCCAGCAGCCCTGACAGCTCCTACAATGAGCAGTTCTTC
CASSPDSSYNEQFF
>TRBJ2-7|-|TRBV7-9|many
TGTGCCAGCAACCAGGCGGGATACGAGCAGTACTTC
CASNQAGYEQYF
>TRBJ2-1|TRBD2|TRBV7-3|many
TGTGCCAGCAGCCCCTGGACTAGCGGCTACAATGAGCAGTTCTTC
CASSPWTSGYNEQFF
>TRBJ1-1|-|TRBV7-9|many
TGTGCCCTGGGGGATGGAGCTTTCTTT
CALGDGAFF
>TRBJ1-5|TRBD1|TRBV7-2|many
TGTGCCAGCAGCACCAAAGGACAGGGCGGCGGTCAGCCCCAGCATTTT
CASSTKGQGGGQPQHF
>TRBJ1-4|-|TRBV9|many
TGTGCCAGCAGCGGTAAAGGGGTCCCTTTTGAAAAACTGTTTTTT
CASSGKGVPFEKLFF
>TRBJ1-5|-|TRBV27|-
TGTGCCAGCAGTTTAACGGGGGGATCATACCAGCCCCAGCATTTT
CASSLTGGSYQPQHF
>TRBJ2-1|TRBD2|TRBV20-1|many
TGCAGTGCTAGTCCCCTCGAAGGACTAGCGGGAGTTCTCGTCTACAATGAGCAGTTCTTC
CSASPLEGLAGVLVYNEQFF
>TRBJ1-5|-|TRBV5-5|many
TGTGCCAGCAGCCCTGTGGGGGTTAGCAATCAGCCCCAGCATTTT
CASSPVGVSNQPQHF
>TRBJ1-2|-|TRBV6-2/TRBV6-3|many
TGTGCCAGCAGTGAGCAGACCTATGGCTACACCTTC
CASSEQTYGYTF
>TRBJ2-5|-|TRBV20-1|many
TGCAGTGCTAGCAGAATTCAGGCCGTCCAAGAGACCCAGTACTTC
CSASRIQAVQETQYF
>TRBJ1-6|-|TRBV5-4|many
TGTGCCAGCAGCTTCACGACAGACAACCCTGGATCACCCCTCCACTTT
CASSFTTDNPGSPLHF
>TRBJ2-1|-|TRBV4-2|many
TGTGCCAGCAGCCAAAAGAACAGGGTCGGTAGTAGCTTCGATGAGCAGTTCTTC
CASSQKNRVGSSFDEQFF
>TRBJ2-3|-|TRBV27|many
TGTGCCAGCAGTTTGGACCGACCAGGGTGGACAGATACGCAGTATTTT
CASSLDRPGWTDTQYF
>TRBJ1-1|-|TRBV5-6|-
TGTGCCAGCAGCTGGAAGGCGATGCAAGCTTTCTTT
CASSWKAMQAFF
>TRBJ1-1|-|TRBV2|many
TGTGCCAGCAGTGGGGACCAAGGATCAAACACTGAAGCTTTCTTT
CASSGDQGSNTEAFF
>TRBJ1-4|-|TRBV28|few
TGTGCCAGCAGTTTATATAAGTCAGGGATTAATGAAAAACTGTTTTTT
CASSLYKSGINEKLFF
>TRBJ2-5|TRBD2|TRBV14|many
TGTGCCAGCAGCCAAGCTCCGGGACTAGCGGGCGGAGAGACCCAGTACTTC
CASSQAPGLAGGETQYF
>TRBJ2-7|-|TRBV12-5|-
TGTGCTAGTGGTCCGACAGTAGCTGGCGAGCAGTACTTC
CASGPTVAGEQYF
>TRBJ2-7|-|TRBV12-3/TRBV12-4|many
TGTGCCAGCAGCACCTCCAGGGGTTCCGAGCAGTACTTC
CASSTSRGSEQYF
>TRBJ2-7|-|TRBV20-1|many
TGCGGGGGAACTCGGACAGCCCGCGAGCAGTACTTC
CGGTRTAREQYF
>TRBJ1-2|-|TRBV12-3/TRBV12-4|many
TGTGCCAGCAGTTTAGCGCACAGACCAATTTATGGCTACACCTTC
CASSLAHRPIYGYTF
>TRBJ2-7|-|TRBV6-5|medium-sized
TGTGCCAGCAGAACGGGGGTCTCCCCGGTCTACGAGCAGTACTTC
CASRTGVSPVYEQYF
>TRBJ2-5|TRBD1|TRBV20-1|many
TGCAGTGCTGGGGACAGGGGGCGAGAGACCCAGTACTTC
CSAGDRGRETQYF
>TRBJ2-5|TRBD2|TRBV5-1|many
TGCGCCAGCAGCAACAGCCCTAGCGGGGGGACCTCCGAGACCCAGTACTTC
CASSNSPSGGTSETQYF
>TRBJ2-5|-|TRBV18|many
TGTGCCAGCTCCATCCAAGAGACCCAGTACTTC
CASSIQETQYF
>TRBJ2-3|TRBD2|TRBV6-2/TRBV6-3|-
TGTGCCAGCAGTTACTCGCGGGGGACCACCCCCACAGATACGCAGTATTTT
CASSYSRGTTPTDTQYF
>TRBJ2-5|-|TRBV5-1|many
TGCGCCAGCAGCTTGGAAGGGGGGGGCCCTGGGACCCAGTACTTC
CASSLEGGGPGTQYF
>TRBJ2-1|-|TRBV7-2|many
TGTGCCAGCAGCTTAGCCTGGGGCAATGAGCAGTTCTTC
CASSLAWGNEQFF
>TRBJ2-6|-|TRBV7-6|many
TGTGCCAGCAGCTTAAGGGACACCTCTGGGGCCAACGTCCTGACTTTC
CASSLRDTSGANVLTF
>TRBJ2-1|-|TRBV5-5|medium-sized
TGTGCCAGCAGGAAGACTGGGGATGAGCAGTTCTTC
CASRKTGDEQFF
>TRBJ2-2|-|TRBV23-1|many
TGCGCCAGCACCCCAAAGGGAGGTTCCGGGGAGCTGTTTTTT
CASTPKGGSGELFF
>TRBJ2-5|TRBD2|TRBV7-9|many
TGTGCCAGCAGCCCTGAAGGGACTAGCTCCCAGACCCAGTACTTC
CASSPEGTSSQTQYF
>TRBJ1-2|-|TRBV12-3/TRBV12-4|-
TGTACCAGCAGTTCCGGGGGCGGCTATGGCTACACCTTC
CTSSSGGGYGYTF
>TRBJ2-4|TRBD2|TRBV6-1|many
TGTGCCAGCAGTCTGCCCGGGGGGGACATTCAGTACTTC
CASSLPGGDIQYF
>TRBJ2-1|-|TRBV29-1|many
TGCAGCGTTGCTCGGGCAGGGAGCTACAATGAGCAGTTCTTC
CSVARAGSYNEQFF
>TRBJ1-1|TRBD1|TRBV2|-
TGTGCCAGCAGTGGGACAGGGTGGTCTGAAGCTTTCTTT
CASSGTGWSEAFF